Presented here are 22 T cell receptor beta chains from one specimen sequenced in a study of blood T cells in healthy people across ages. The authors ran a second PCR of about 6 to 11 cycles using a sample-barcoded 5' primer and a J-beta primer mix. TCRdb re-called the 5' RACE reads through MiXCR, storing one row per CDR3 protein. The sample includes hundreds of thousands of distinct CDR3 sequences, approximately 53% of them seen just once. The sample comprised blood. These TCRs come from an elderly man in good health.

V gene TRBV4-2 combines with J gene TRBJ2-1, with 7 bases aligning to TRBD2. There are 16 residues in the CDR3. Germline V gene data show CDR1 as LGHNA and CDR2 as YNFKEQ. Germline trimming cut 4 bases from V and 0 bases from J; bases unmatched to any gene: 6. Here the CDR3 DNA reads TGTGCCAGCAGCCCAAATATAGCGGGCTCCTACAATGAGCAGTTCTTC. Residues: CASSPNIAGSYNEQFF.

This chain uses TRBV20-1 with TRBJ2-1; the D is unclear. V dropped 0 bases and J dropped 4 bases, with 13 bases sitting between them. Per the germline V gene, CDR1 is DFQATT and CDR2 is SNEGSKA (reference sequence). CDR3 length equals 15 residues. The CDR3 reads CSARDQHLLYNEQFF. The DNA for the CDR3 is TGCAGTGCTAGAGATCAGCACCTCTTATACAATGAGCAGTTCTTC.

The chain has TRBV12-3 or TRBV12-4 and TRBJ1-2; D is ambiguous. V lost 6 bases, J lost 8 bases, and 16 bases lay in between. This CDR3 has 13 amino acids. The CDR3 sequence: CASSSRTSEGYTF. As DNA, the CDR3 is TGTGCCAGCAGCTCAAGGACTTCGGAGGGCTACACCTTC.

This chain connects TRBV10-3 to TRBJ1-2; D is possibly TRBD1 (6 bases). CDR1 is ENHRY, CDR2 SYGVKD, per germline. Trimming removed 6 bases at V and 4 bases at J, with 15 bases between. This CDR3 has 14 amino acids. The CDR3 region is CAIRPPDRPYGYTF. CDR3 sequence (DNA): TGTGCCATCAGACCCCCGGACAGACCCTATGGCTACACCTTC.

The V and J genes are TRBV3-1 and TRBJ2-1, with D hard to call. V lost 0 bases and J 8 bases, leaving 14 bases between the germline ends. The CDR3 has 15 amino acids. Germline CDR1 is LGHDT and CDR2 is YNNKEL (reference sequence). CDR3 DNA sequence: TGTGCCAGCAGCCAAGAAGTGACGAGAGGCCATGAGCAGTTCTTC. Protein sequence: CASSQEVTRGHEQFF.

This clonotype was seen more than once but under ten times. V and J are TRBV28 and TRBJ2-3; 10 nucleotides line up with TRBD2. Germline trimming cut 1 base from V and 1 base from J; bases unmatched to any gene: 5. In germline, CDR1 is MDHEN, CDR2 SYDVKM. This CDR3 contains 17 residues. DNA for the CDR3: TGTGCCAGCAGTTTATACGGACTAGCGGTAGGCACAGATACGCAGTATTTT. It is translated as CASSLYGLAVGTDTQYF.

V is TRBV6-5 and J is TRBJ1-6, with D uncertain. Germline V CDR1 and CDR2: MNHEY, SVGAGI. Deletions cut 3 bases from V and 9 bases from J, with 6 bases between. The CDR3 runs 12 residues. CDR3 nucleotides: TGTGCCAGCAGTTATACGTCTTCACCCCTCCACTTT. It is translated as CASSYTSSPLHF.

J is TRBJ2-1 and V is TRBV7-2; D gene uncertain. The germline gives CDR1 SGHTA, CDR2 FQGNSA. The CDR3 loop spans 14 amino acids. The V end was cut by 1 base, the J end by 4 bases, with 8 bases between. The CDR3 loop reads CASSLGRIYNEQFF. The CDR3, as DNA: TGTGCCAGCAGCTTAGGCCGAATTTACAATGAGCAGTTCTTC.

The chain has TRBV18 and TRBJ2-7; 9 bases line up with TRBD2. CDR3 length equals 16 residues. With 3 bases clipped from V and 7 bases from J, the junction kept 13 bases outside the gene matches. Per the germline V gene, CDR1 is KGHSH and CDR2 is LQKENI. The CDR3 loop reads CASSPLGGGVVSEQYF. For the CDR3, the DNA is TGTGCCAGCTCACCTCTTGGCGGGGGGGTTGTGAGTGAGCAGTACTTC.

The chain is built from TRBV12-3 or TRBV12-4 and TRBJ2-3; 10 bases fit TRBD1. Unmatched junction bases numbered 13, after V lost 10 bases and J lost 3 bases. There are 16 residues in the CDR3. The CDR3 nucleotides read TGTGCCATAACCCTCTATAGGGACAGGGGAACAGATACGCAGTATTTT. It encodes CAITLYRDRGTDTQYF.

The CDR3 bases are TGCAGTGCTAGTATGGACCTCCTAGCGGGAGTCCACAATGAGCAGTTCTTC. Amino acids: CSASMDLLAGVHNEQFF. This chain connects TRBV20-1 to TRBJ2-1; 10 bases are shared with TRBD2. This CDR3 is 17 amino acids long. Germline CDR1 reads DFQATT; CDR2 reads SNEGSKA (reference sequence). V was clipped by 3 bases and J by 5 bases; unmatched bases: 13.

V gene TRBV10-1 combines with J gene TRBJ2-3; D is undetermined. Trimming shortened V by 7 bases and J by 14 bases, and 31 bases separated the two germline ends. Looked up from germline, CDR1 is WNHNN and CDR2 is SYGVQD (reference sequence). This CDR3 spans 16 amino acids. DNA for the CDR3: TGCGCCAGCACCCTCATTCTACCCGCCGAGCACAGATACGCGTATTTT. This translates into CASTLILPAEHRYAYF.

The rearrangement links TRBV20-1 to TRBJ1-1; D uncertain. The CDR3 is 11 residues long. CDR1 and CDR2 from the germline V gene are DFQATT and SNEGSKA (reference sequence). The DNA of the CDR3 is TGCGTTGCTACCCCGAACACTGAAGCTTTCTTT. Its protein product is CVATPNTEAFF.

V usage is TRBV9 and J usage is TRBJ2-2, with D possibly being TRBD1 (6 bases). CDR1 and CDR2 from the germline V gene are SGDLS and YYNGEE. CDR3 length: 15 residues. V shed 2 bases and J shed 0 bases, with 8 bases lying between them. The DNA for the CDR3 is TGTGCCAGCAGCGTCCGGGACACGAACACCGGGGAGCTGTTTTTT. This translates into CASSVRDTNTGELFF.

This clonotype was seen more than once but under ten times. The chain has TRBV18 and TRBJ2-3; D gene unclear. This CDR3 spans 13 amino acids. Between the trimmed V and J ends, which lost 5 bases and 0 bases, there was a span of 6 bases. The germline CDR1 and CDR2 sequences are KGHSH and LQKENI. CDR3 nucleotide sequence: TGTGCCAGCTCATCCCATAGCACAGATACGCAGTATTTT. Translated, it gives CASSSHSTDTQYF. Using reference TRBV18 and TRBJ2-3 for the parts outside the CDR3, the full variable domain is NAGVMQNPRHLVRRRGQEARLRCSPMKGHSHVYWYRQLPEEGLKFMVYLQKENIIDESGMPKERFSAEFPKEGPSILRIQQVVRGDSAAYFCASSSHSTDTQYFGPGTRLTVL.

There are a few counts of this clonotype. The chain employs TRBV7-3 and TRBJ2-3; D is undetermined. V was clipped by 5 bases and J by 3 bases, with 12 bases between them. The germline V gene encodes CDR1 SGHTA and CDR2 FQGTGA. CDR3 length: 14 amino acids. The CDR3 loop reads CASSPDLGTDTQYF. The CDR3 bases are TGTGCCAGCAGCCCCGACCTAGGGACAGATACGCAGTATTTT. The full variable domain, in which reference TRBV7-3 and TRBJ2-3 provide the parts outside the CDR3, is GAGVSQTPSNKVTEKGKYVELRCDPISGHTALYWYRQSLGQGPEFLIYFQGTGAADDSGLPNDRFFAVRPEGSVSTLKIQRTERGDSAVYLCASSPDLGTDTQYFGPGTRLTVL.

The CDR3 region is CSAREETQYF. The CDR3 DNA sequence: TGCAGCGCAAGGGAAGAGACCCAGTACTTC. The chain combines TRBV20-1 with TRBJ2-5; D is undetermined. The CDR3 length is 10 residues. Germline values: CDR1 DFQATT, CDR2 SNEGSKA (reference sequence).

The CDR3 protein is CASSQLGGLETQYF. As DNA, the CDR3 is TGTGCCAGCAGCCAACTAGGGGGTCTGGAGACCCAGTACTTC. The chain links TRBV3-1 to TRBJ2-7; TRBD1 might be the D (6 bases). The DNA end is more similar to TRBJ2-5, so the J call may be wrong. Germline lookup yields CDR1 LGHDT and CDR2 YNNKEL (reference sequence). The CDR3 is 14 amino acids.

This clonotype was counted a few times. The CDR3 DNA follows: TGTGCCAGCAGCTTACTAGCGAAAGAGACCCAGTACTTC. Translating it yields CASSLLAKETQYF. The rearrangement uses TRBV7-2 and TRBJ2-5, with D perhaps matching TRBD2 (6 bases). The CDR3 runs 13 residues. Germline lookup yields CDR1 SGHTA and CDR2 FQGNSA. V was clipped by 2 bases and J by 3 bases, with 7 bases between them.

The rearrangement uses TRBV27 and TRBJ2-3, with D hard to call. Trimming left V 11 bases short and J 8 bases short, with 26 bases between. Germline CDR1 MNHEY, CDR2 SMNVEV (reference sequence). The CDR3 covers 15 residues. The CDR3 sequence is CAGMLGWMDPATQYF. The CDR3 coding sequence is TGTGCCGGCATGCTGGGTTGGATGGACCCAGCTACGCAGTATTTT.

The V call is TRBV7-2, the J call TRBJ2-4; TRBD2 aligns across 7 bases. The J call may not be correct, given that the DNA end is closer to TRBJ2-7. The CDR3 has 14 residues. Germline values: CDR1 SGHTA, CDR2 FQGNSA. The CDR3: CASSGRGRADEQYF. Written as DNA, the CDR3 is TGTGCCAGCAGCGGGCGGGGGAGGGCCGACGAGCAGTACTTC.

The sample holds a few counts of this clonotype. The chain has TRBV27 and TRBJ2-3, with TRBD2 matching over 10 bases. After removal of 5 bases from V and 3 bases from J, the junction contained 8 bases not matched to a gene. The V gene's germline CDR1 is MNHEY and CDR2 SMNVEV (reference sequence). The CDR3 covers 16 residues. This CDR3 reads CASSPKGLAPTDTQYF. In nucleotides, the CDR3 is TGTGCCAGCAGTCCCAAGGGACTAGCGCCTACAGATACGCAGTATTTT.